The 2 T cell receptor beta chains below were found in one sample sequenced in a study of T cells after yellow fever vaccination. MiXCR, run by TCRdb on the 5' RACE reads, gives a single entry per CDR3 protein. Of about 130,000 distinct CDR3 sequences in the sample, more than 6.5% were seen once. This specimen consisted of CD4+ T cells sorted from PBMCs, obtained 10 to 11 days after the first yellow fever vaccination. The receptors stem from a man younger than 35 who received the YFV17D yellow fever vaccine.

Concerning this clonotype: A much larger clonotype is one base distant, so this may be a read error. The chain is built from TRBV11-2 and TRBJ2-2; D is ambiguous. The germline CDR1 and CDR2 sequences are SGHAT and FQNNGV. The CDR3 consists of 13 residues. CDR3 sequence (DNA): TGTGCCAGCGGCTTGATGATTCCCGGGGAGCTGTTTTTT. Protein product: CASGLMIPGELFF.

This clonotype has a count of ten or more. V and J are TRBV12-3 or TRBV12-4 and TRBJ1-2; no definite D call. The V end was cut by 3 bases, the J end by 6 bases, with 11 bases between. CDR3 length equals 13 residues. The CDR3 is CASSFGPAHGYTF. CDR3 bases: TGTGCCAGCAGTTTCGGCCCGGCTCATGGCTACACCTTC.